This T cell receptor (beta chain) was profiled in a study of OX40 agonist ivuxolimab in advanced cancers. Turning to the study itself: Three patients, one with hepatocellular carcinoma and two with cutaneous melanoma, achieved partial responses.

Generated by immunoSEQ multiplex PCR, the TCRdb table keeps only in-frame clones and is missing some. This sample has 75,000 to 80,000 clones; 80% to 90% occur once, and the top ten carry 0.45% to 0.7%. The specimen was CD4+ or CD8+ T cells sorted from blood, collected in a trial of the OX40 agonist ivuxolimab. The sequence derives from an adult with an advanced solid tumor such as melanoma, head and neck, liver or kidney cancer.

The CDR3 DNA is TGTGCCAGCTCACCCCAAGGCTCAGCAACTAATGAAAAACTGTTTTTT. Protein product: CASSPQGSATNEKLFF. The V and J genes are TRBV18 and TRBJ1-4; no definite D call. The CDR3 sequence is 16 residues long. CDR1 is KGHSH and CDR2 is LQKENI in the germline V gene. The V end lost 3 bases, the J end lost 0 bases, and 11 bases lay between the germline ends. Complete variable domain (other parts from reference TRBV18 and TRBJ1-4): NAGVMQNPRHLVRRRGQEARLRCSPMKGHSHVYWYRQLPEEGLKFMVYLQKENIIDESGMPKERFSAEFPKEGPSILRIQQVVRGDSAAYFCASSPQGSATNEKLFFGSGTQLSVL.